This TCR beta chain was found in a study of T cell repertoires in cytomegalovirus infection. Study-wide context: Both a matching HLA type and CMV infection were indicated by public TCR beta signatures. General study points: The ex vivo response was dominated by HLA-C-restricted CMV-specific TCR beta clonotypes. Individuals carrying CMV plus the relevant HLA were identified by cumulative frequency of public TCR beta families.

TCRdb passed the reads through MiXCR, listing each CDR3 protein once. Among about 920,000 distinct CDR3 sequences listed, 30% to 40% were seen once. Trimming cost V 10 bases and J 4 bases, with 8 bases left between them. The CDR3 is made up of 11 amino acids. CDR1 LNHDA and CDR2 SQIVND come from the germline V gene (reference sequence). Concerning this clonotype: Its antigen remains unknown.

The chain joins TRBV19 to TRBJ1-3; D unclear. Source: cultured CD8+ T cells from PBMCs, taken from culture after CMV antigen stimulation. This TCR derives from a human donor in good health (CMV status not recorded). Some clones in this sample may be carry-over from other donors' samples. DNA for the CDR3: TGTGCCATCCCCTCCGGAAACACCATATATTTT. Residues: CAIPSGNTIYF. Full variable domain (remainder filled in from reference TRBV19 and TRBJ1-3): DGGITQSPKYLFRKEGQNVTLSCEQNLNHDAMYWYRQDPGQGLRLIYYSQIVNDFQKGDIAEGYSVSREKKESFPLTVTSAQKNPTAFYLCAIPSGNTIYFGEGSWLTVV.